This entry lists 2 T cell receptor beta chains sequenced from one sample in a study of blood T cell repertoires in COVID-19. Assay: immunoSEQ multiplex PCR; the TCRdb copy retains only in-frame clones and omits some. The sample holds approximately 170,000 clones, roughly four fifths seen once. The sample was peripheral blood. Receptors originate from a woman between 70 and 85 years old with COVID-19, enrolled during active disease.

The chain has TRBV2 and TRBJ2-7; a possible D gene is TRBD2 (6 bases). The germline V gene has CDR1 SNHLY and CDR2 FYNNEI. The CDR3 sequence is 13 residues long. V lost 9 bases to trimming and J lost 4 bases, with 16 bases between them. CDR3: CARIGGILYEQYF. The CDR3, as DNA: TGTGCCAGGATTGGGGGGATATTATACGAGCAGTACTTC.

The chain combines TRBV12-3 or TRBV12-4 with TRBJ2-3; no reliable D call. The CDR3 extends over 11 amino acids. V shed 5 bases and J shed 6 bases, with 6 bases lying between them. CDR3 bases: TGTGCCAGCAGTGTCTCCGATACGCAGTATTTT. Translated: CASSVSDTQYF.